This record concerns one T cell receptor (beta chain) sequence. The sample comes from a study of blood T cell repertoires in COVID-19. Looking at the study overall: Samples taken during acute and convalescent COVID-19 were collected in the United States, Italy and Spain.

The germline V gene has CDR1 SGHNT and CDR2 YYREEE (reference sequence). The V end lost 2 bases, the J end lost 4 bases, and 9 bases lay between the germline ends. The CDR3 has 14 residues. Method: immunoSEQ multiplex PCR; TCRdb's copy keeps in-frame clones and lacks some. The top ten hold 8.6% of the sample, which has 140,000 to 150,000 clones, about 87% seen once. Sample: peripheral blood. The clonotype comes from a woman between 45 and 65 years old with active or convalescent COVID-19. V and J are TRBV5-4 and TRBJ1-4; possible D gene TRBD1, 6 bases. DNA for the CDR3: TGTGCCAGCAGCTTACAGGGAGTTAATGAAAAACTGTTTTTT. Its translation is CASSLQGVNEKLFF.